This TCR beta chain appears in the sequencing data of a study of spatial heterogeneity in lung cancer. Study results and limitations: Blood carried ubiquitous expanded tumor TCRs more at resection than follow-up.

J lost 0 bases, V lost 6 bases, and 10 bases had no gene match. Per germline, CDR1 MNHNS and CDR2 SASEGT. CDR3 size: 19 residues. In its sample, this clonotype was seen many times. Its target is unknown. Noted time point: blood at routine non-recurrence follow-up after resection. Unsorted tumor, nontumor lung tissue or cryopreserved PBMC supplied the whole RNA. TCR cDNA molecules each carried a unique molecular identifier. MiXCR was run by TCRdb on the 5' RACE reads, yielding one entry per CDR3 protein. The top ten clones hold roughly 20% of a sample with fewer than 20,000 distinct CDR3 sequences, more than 8% of them seen once.

The gene calls are TRBV6-1 and TRBJ2-1; the match to TRBD2 covers 14 bases. Sequenced material: PBMCs, taken at follow-up. The TCR originated in a male donor with early-stage non-small cell lung cancer. CDR3 protein: CASRGPGLAGVFSYNEQFF. Here the CDR3 DNA reads TGTGCCAGCAGGGGGCCGGGACTAGCGGGGGTTTTCTCCTACAATGAGCAGTTCTTC.